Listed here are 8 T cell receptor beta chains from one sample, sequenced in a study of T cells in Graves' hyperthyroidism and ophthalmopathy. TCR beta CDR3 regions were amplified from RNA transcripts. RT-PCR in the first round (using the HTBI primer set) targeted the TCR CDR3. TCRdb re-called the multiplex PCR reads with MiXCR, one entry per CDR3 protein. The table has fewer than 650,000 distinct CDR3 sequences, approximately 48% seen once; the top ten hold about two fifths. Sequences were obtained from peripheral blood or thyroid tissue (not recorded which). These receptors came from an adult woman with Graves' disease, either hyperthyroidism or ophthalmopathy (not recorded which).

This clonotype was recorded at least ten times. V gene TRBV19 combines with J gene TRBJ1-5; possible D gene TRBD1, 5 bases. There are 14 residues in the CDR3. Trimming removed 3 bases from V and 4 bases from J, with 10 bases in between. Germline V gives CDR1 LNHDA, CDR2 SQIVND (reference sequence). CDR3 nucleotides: TGTGCCAGTAGTATTGGGACCGATAATCAGCCCCAGCATTTT. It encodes CASSIGTDNQPQHF.

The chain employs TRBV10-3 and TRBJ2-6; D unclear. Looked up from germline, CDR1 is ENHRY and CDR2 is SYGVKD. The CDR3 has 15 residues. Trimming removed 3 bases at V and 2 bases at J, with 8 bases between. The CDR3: CAISDVGAGANVLTF. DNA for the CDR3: TGTGCCATCAGTGACGTCGGAGCTGGGGCCAACGTCCTGACTTTC.

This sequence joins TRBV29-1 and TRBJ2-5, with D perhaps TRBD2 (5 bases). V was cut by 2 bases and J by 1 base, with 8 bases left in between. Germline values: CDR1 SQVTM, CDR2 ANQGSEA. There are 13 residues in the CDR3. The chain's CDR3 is CSVEKDSQETQYF. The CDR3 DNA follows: TGCAGCGTTGAAAAGGACTCCCAAGAGACCCAGTACTTC.

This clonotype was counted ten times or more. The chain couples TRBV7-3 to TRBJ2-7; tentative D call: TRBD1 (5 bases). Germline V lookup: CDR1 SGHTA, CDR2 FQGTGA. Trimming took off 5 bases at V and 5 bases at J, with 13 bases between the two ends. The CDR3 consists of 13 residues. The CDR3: CASSLTSTDEQYF. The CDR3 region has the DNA TGTGCCAGCAGCCTCACCTCGACAGACGAGCAGTACTTC.

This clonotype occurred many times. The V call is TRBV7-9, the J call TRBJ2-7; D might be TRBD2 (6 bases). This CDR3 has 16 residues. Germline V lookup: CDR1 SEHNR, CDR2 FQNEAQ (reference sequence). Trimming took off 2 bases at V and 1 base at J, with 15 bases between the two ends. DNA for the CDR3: TGTGCCAGCAGCTTACGAGGAGGGCAGGGTTCCTACGAGCAGTACTTC. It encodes CASSLRGGQGSYEQYF.

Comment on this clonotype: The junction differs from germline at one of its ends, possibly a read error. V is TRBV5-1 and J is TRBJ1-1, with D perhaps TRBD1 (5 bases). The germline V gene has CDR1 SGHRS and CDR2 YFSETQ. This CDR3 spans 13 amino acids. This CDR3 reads CASSLDGGTEALF. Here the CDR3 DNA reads TGTGCCAGCAGCTTGGATGGGGGAACTGAAGCTCTCTTT.

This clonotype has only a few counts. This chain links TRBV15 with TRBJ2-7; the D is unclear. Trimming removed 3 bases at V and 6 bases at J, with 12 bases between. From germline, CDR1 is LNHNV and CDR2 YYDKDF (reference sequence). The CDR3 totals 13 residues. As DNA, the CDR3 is TGTGCCACCAGCAGTGGTCGGTTGGGCGAGCAGTACTTC. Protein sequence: CATSSGRLGEQYF.

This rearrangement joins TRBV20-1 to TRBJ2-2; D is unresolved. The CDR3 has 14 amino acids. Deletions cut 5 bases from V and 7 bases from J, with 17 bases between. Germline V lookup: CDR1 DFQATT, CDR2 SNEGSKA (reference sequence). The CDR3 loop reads CSAQDRSVHGELFF. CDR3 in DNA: TGCAGTGCTCAAGACCGAAGCGTTCACGGGGAGCTGTTTTTT.